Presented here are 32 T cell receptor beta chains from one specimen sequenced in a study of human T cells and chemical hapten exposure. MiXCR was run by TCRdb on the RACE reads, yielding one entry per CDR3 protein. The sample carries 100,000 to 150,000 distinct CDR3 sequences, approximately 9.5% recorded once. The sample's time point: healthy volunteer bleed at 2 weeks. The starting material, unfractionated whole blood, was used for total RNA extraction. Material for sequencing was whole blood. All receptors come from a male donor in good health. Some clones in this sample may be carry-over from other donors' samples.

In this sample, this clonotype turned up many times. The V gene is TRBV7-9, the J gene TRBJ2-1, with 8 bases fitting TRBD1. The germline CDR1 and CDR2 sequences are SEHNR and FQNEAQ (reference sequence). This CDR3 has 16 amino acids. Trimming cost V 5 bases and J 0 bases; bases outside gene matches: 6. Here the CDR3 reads CASSHGGQVSYNEQFF. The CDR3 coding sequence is TGTGCCAGCAGCCACGGGGGACAGGTCTCCTACAATGAGCAGTTCTTC.

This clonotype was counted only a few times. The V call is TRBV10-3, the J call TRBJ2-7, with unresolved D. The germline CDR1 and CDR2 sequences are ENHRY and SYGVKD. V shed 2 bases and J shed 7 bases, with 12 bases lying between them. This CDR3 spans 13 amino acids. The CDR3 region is CAISEVGPGEQYF. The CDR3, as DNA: TGTGCCATCAGTGAGGTGGGTCCTGGGGAGCAGTACTTC.

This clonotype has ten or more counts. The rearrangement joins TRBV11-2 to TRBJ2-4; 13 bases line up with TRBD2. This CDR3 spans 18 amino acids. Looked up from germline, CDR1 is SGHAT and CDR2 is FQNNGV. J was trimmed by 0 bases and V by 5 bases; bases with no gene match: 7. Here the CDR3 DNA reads TGTGCCAGCAGCGCCGGGACTAGCGGGGCTCTAGCCAAAAACATTCAGTACTTC. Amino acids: CASSAGTSGALAKNIQYF.

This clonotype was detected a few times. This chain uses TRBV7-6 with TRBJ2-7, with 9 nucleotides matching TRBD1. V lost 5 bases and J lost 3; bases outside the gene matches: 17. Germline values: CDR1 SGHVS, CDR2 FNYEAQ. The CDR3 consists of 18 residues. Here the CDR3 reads CASSPRRGRDRADYEQYF. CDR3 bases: TGTGCCAGCAGCCCTAGGAGGGGCCGGGACAGGGCAGACTACGAGCAGTACTTC.

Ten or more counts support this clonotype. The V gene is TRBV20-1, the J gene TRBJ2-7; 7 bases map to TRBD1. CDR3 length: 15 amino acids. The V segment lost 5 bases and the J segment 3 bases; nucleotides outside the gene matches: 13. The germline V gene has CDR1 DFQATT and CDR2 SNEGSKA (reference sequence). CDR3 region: CSAPLWGTANYEQYF. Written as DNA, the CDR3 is TGCAGTGCTCCCCTTTGGGGGACAGCGAACTACGAGCAGTACTTC.

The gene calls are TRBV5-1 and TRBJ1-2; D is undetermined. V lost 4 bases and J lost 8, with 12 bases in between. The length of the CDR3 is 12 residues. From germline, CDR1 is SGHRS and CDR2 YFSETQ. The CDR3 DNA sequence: TGCGCCAGCAGCCCCCCACACGGGGGCTACACCTTC. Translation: CASSPPHGGYTF.

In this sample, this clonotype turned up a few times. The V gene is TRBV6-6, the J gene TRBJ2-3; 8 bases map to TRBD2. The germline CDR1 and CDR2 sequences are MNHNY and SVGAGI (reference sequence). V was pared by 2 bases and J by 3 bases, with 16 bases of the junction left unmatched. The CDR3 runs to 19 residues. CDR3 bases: TGTGCCAGCAGTTACGAACCAGCGGGAGTTGTAGGTGGAACAGATACGCAGTATTTT. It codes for CASSYEPAGVVGGTDTQYF.

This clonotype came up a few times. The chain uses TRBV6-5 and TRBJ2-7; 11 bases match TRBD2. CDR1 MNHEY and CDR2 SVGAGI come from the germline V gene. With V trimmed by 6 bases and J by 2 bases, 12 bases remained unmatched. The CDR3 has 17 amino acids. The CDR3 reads CASRSRLAGYTAYEQYF. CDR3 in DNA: TGTGCCAGCAGATCCAGACTAGCGGGATATACGGCCTACGAGCAGTACTTC.

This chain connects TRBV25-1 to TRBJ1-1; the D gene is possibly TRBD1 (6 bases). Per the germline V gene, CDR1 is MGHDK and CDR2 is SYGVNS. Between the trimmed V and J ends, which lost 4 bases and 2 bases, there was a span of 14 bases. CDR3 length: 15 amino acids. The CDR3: CASSGQGRINTEAFF. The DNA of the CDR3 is TGTGCCAGCAGTGGCCAGGGGAGGATTAACACTGAAGCTTTCTTT.

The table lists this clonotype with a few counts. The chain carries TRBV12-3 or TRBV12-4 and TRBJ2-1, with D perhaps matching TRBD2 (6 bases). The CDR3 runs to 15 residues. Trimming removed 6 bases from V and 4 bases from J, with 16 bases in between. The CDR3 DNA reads TGTGCCAGCAGCAGGACGGGGGTACGTTACAATGAGCAGTTCTTC. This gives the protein CASSRTGVRYNEQFF.

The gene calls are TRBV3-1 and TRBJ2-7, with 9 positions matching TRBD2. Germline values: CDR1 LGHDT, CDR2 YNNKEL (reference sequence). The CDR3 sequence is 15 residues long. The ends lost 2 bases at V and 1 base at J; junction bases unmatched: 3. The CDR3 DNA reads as TGTGCCAGCAGCCAACTAGCGGGGATATCCTACGAGCAGTACTTC. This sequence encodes CASSQLAGISYEQYF.

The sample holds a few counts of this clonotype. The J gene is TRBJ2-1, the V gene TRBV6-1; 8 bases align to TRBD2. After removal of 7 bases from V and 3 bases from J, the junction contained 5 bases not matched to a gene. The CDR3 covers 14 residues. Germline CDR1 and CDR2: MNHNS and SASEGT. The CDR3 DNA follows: TGTGCCAGCAATCCCGGGACTAGCTACAATGAGCAGTTCTTC. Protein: CASNPGTSYNEQFF.

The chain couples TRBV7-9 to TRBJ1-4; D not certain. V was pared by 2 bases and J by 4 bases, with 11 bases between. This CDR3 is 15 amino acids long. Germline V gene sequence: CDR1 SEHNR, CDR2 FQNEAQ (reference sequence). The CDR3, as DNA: TGTGCCAGCAGCTTAATCACAGAACGTAATGAAAAACTGTTTTTT. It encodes CASSLITERNEKLFF.

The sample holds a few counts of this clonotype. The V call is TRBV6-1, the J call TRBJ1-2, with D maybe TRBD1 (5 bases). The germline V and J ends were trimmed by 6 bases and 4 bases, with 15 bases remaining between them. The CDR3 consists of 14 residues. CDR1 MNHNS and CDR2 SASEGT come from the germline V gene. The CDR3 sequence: CASSAGLLVYGYTF. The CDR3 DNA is TGTGCCAGCAGCGCGGGACTTTTGGTCTATGGCTACACCTTC.

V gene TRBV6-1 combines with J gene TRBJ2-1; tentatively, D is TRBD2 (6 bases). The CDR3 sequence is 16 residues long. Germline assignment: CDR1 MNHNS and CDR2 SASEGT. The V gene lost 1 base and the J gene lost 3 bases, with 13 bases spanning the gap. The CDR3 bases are TGTGCCAGCAGTGAAGAGGCCGAGGACTACTACAATGAGCAGTTCTTC. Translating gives CASSEEAEDYYNEQFF.

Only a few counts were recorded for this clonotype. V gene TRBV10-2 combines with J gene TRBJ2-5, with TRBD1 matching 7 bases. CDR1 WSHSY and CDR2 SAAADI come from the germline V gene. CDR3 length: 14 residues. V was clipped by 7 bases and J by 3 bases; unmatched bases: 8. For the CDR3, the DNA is TGCGCCAGCACCCATGACAGGGATGAAGAGACCCAGTACTTC. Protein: CASTHDRDEETQYF.

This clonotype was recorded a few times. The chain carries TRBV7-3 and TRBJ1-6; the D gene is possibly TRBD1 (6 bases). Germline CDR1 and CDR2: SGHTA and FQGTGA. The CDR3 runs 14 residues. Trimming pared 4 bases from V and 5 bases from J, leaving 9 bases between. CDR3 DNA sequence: TGTGCCAGCAGCTCGGACAGTAATAATTCACCCCTCCACTTT. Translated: CASSSDSNNSPLHF.

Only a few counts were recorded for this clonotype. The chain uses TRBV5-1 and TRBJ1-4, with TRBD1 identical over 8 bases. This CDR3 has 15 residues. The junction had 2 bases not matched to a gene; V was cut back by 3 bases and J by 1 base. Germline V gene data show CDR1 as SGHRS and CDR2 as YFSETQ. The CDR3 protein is CASSSTGVTNEKLFF. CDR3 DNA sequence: TGCGCCAGCAGCTCGACAGGGGTAACTAATGAAAAACTGTTTTTT.

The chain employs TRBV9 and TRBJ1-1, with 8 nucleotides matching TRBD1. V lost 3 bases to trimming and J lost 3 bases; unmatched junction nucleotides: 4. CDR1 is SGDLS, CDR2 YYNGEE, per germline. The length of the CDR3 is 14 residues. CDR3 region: CASSGQGRDTEAFF. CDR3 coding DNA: TGTGCCAGCAGCGGACAGGGGCGAGACACTGAAGCTTTCTTT.

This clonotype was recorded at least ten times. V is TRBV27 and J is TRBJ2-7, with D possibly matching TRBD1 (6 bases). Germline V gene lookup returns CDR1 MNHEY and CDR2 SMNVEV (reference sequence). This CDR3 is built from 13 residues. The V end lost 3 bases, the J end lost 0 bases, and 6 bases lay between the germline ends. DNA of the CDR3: TGTGCCAGCAGTTTGGACAGCTCCTACGAGCAGTACTTC. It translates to CASSLDSSYEQYF.

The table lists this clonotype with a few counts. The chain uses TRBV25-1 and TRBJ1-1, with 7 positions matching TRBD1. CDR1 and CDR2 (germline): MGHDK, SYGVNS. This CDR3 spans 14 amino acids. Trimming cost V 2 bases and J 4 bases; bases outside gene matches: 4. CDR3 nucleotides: TGTGCCAGCAGTGAAGGACAGGCACTCACTGAAGCTTTCTTT. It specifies CASSEGQALTEAFF.

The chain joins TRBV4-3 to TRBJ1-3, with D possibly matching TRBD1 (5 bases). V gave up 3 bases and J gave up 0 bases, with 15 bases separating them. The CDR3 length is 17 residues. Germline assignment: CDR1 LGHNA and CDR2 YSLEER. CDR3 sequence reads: CASSHGGGEYSGNTIYF. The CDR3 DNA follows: TGCGCCAGCAGCCATGGGGGAGGAGAATACTCTGGAAACACCATATATTTT.

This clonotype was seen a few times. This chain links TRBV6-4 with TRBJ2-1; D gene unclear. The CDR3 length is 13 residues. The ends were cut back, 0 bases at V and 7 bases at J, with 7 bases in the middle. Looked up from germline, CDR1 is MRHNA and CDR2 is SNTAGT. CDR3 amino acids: CASSDSEQNEQFF. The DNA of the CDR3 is TGTGCCAGCAGTGACTCGGAGCAGAATGAGCAGTTCTTC.

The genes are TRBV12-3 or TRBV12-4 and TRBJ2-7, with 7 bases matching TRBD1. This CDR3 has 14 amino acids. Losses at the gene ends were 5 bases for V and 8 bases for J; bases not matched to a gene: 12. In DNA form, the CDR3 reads TGTGCCAGCAGTCCCCCCGGGACAGCCGGGAAGCAGTACTTC. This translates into CASSPPGTAGKQYF.

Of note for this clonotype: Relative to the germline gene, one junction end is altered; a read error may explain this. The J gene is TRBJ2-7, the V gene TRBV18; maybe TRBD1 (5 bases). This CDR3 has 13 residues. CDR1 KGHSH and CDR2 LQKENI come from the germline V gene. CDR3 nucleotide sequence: TGTGCCAGCTCACCACGACAGACCTACGATCAGTACTTC. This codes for CASSPRQTYDQYF.

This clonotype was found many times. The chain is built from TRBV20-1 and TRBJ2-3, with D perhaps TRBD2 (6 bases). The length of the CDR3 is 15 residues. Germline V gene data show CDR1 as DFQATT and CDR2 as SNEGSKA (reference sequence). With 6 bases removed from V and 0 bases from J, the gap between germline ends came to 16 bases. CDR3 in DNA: TGCAGTGCGGACGGTAGCGGAACTAGCACAGATACGCAGTATTTT. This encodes CSADGSGTSTDTQYF.

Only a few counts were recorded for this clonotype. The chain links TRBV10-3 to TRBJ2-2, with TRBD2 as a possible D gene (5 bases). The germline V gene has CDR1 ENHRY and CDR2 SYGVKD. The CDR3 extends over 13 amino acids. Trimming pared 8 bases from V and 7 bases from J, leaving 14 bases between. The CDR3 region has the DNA TGTGCCATCTTATGGCTTGAGGGCGGGGAGCTGTTTTTT. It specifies CAILWLEGGELFF.

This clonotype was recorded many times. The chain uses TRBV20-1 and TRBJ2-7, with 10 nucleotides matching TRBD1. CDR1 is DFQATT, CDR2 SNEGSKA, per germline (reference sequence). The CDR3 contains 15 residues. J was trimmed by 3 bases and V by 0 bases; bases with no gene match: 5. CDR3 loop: CSARDSRTGGYEQYF. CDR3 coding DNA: TGCAGTGCTAGAGATTCTCGGACAGGGGGCTACGAGCAGTACTTC.

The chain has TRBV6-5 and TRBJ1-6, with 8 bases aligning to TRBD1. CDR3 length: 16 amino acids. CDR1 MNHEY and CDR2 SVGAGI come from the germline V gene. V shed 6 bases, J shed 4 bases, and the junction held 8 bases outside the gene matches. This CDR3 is CASSMGTGSYNSPLHF. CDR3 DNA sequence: TGTGCCAGCAGCATGGGGACAGGCTCTTATAATTCACCCCTCCACTTT.

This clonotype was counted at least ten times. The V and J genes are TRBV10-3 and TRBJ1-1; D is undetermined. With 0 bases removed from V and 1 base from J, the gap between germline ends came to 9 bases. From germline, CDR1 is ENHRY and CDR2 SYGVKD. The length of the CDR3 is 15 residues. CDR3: CAISESRRANTEAFF. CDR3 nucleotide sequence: TGTGCCATCAGTGAGTCTCGAAGGGCGAACACTGAAGCTTTCTTT.

The CDR3 here is CSARMASNTEAFF. As DNA, the CDR3 is TGCAGTGCTAGAATGGCCTCCAACACTGAAGCTTTCTTT. This chain uses TRBV20-1 with TRBJ1-1; D ambiguous. This CDR3 region has 13 residues. Germline values: CDR1 DFQATT, CDR2 SNEGSKA (reference sequence). Trimming took off 2 bases at V and 2 bases at J, with 9 bases between the two ends.

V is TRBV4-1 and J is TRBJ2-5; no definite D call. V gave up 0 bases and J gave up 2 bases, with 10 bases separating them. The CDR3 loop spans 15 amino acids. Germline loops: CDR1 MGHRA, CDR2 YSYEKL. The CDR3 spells CASSQDRSRQETQYF. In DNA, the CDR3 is TGCGCCAGCAGCCAAGATCGCAGCAGACAAGAGACCCAGTACTTC.